Here is one TCR beta chain with its context. These data are taken from a study of blood T cell repertoires in COVID-19. Study-level information: PBMCs, B-cell-depleted T cells, or T cells provided the cDNA or gDNA that made up the material.

Germline V lookup: CDR1 SGHKS, CDR2 YYEKEE (reference sequence). The junction had 3 bases not matched to a gene; V was cut back by 0 bases and J by 5 bases. The CDR3 length is 15 residues. Libraries were prepared by immunoSEQ multiplex PCR; TCRdb keeps only in-frame clonotypes and omits some of them. The sample consists of about 300,000 clones, about nine tenths of them appearing once. In terms of age and location, participants ranged from roughly 18 to 89 years and lived in roughly 22 US areas. The chain links TRBV5-5 to TRBJ2-1, with 9 bases matching TRBD2. Source material: PBMCs or T cells enriched from blood (not recorded which). The sequence came from a man between 25 and 39 years old who had recovered from COVID-19. DNA for the CDR3: TGTGCCAGCAGCTTGGTGGCGGGAGGGGACAATGAGCAGTTCTTC. Residues: CASSLVAGGDNEQFF.